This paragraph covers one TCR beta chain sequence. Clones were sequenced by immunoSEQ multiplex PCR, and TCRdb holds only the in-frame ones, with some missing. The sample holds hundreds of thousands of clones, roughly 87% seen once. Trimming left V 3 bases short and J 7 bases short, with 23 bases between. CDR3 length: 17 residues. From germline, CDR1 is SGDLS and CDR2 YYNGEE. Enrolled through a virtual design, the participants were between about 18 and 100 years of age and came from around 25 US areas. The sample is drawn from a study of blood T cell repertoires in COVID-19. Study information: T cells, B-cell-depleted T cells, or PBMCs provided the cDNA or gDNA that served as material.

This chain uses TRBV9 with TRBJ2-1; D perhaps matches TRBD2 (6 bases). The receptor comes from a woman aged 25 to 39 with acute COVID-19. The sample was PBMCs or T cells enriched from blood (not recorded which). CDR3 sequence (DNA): TGTGCCAGCAGCGCACCCTTGGGGGGACTCGCCATTAATGAGCAGTTCTTC. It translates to CASSAPLGGLAINEQFF.